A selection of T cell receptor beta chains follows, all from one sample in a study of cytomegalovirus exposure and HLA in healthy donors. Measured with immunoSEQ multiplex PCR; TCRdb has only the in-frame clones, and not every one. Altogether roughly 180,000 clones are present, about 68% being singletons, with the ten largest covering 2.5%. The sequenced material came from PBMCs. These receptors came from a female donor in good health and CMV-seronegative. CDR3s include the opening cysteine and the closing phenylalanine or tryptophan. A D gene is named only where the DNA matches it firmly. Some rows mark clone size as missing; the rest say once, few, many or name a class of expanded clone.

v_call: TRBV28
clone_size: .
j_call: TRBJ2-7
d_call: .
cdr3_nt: TGTGCCAGCAGTTTAATGCGGGATGGTCCCTACGAGCAGTACTTC
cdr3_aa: CASSLMRDGPYEQYF

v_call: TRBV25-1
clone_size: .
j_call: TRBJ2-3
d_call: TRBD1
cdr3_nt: TGTGCCAGCAGTGACGCCGGGACAGGGACAGATACGCAGTATTTT
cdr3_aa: CASSDAGTGTDTQYF

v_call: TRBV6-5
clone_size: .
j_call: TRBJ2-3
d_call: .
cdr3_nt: TGTGCCAGCAGTTACACGGGTTTCACAGATACGCAGTATTTT
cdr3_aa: CASSYTGFTDTQYF

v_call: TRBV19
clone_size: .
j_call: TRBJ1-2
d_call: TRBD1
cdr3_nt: TGTGCCAGCAACGACGGGACAGGGGAGGCTAACTATGGCTACACCTTC
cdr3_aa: CASNDGTGEANYGYTF

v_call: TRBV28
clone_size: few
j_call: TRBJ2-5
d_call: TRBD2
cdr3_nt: TGTGCCAGCAGTTCATGGGGACTAGATCGAGAGACCCAGTACTTC
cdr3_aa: CASSSWGLDRETQYF

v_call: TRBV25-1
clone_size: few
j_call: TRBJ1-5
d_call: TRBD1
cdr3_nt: TGTGCCAGCAGCCAGACAGGGGGAAATCAGCCCCAGCATTTT
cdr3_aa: CASSQTGGNQPQHF

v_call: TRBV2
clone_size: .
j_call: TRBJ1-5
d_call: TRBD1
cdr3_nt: TGTGCCAGCAGGACCGGGACAGGGCCCAATCAGCCCCAGCATTTT
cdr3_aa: CASRTGTGPNQPQHF

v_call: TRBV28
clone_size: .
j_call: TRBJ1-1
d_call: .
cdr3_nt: TGTGCCAGCAGTTTGACAGTGAACACTGAAGCTTTCTTT
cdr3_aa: CASSLTVNTEAFF

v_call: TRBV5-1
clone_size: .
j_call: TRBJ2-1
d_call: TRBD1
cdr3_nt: TGCGCCAGCAGGACAACCCCCCAGGGGGTTTACAATGAGCAGTTCTTC
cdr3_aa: CASRTTPQGVYNEQFF

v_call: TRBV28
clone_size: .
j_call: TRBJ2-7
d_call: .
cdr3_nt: TGTGCCAGCAGTCCACGCCAAGAGTACGCTGAGCAGTACTTC
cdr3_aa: CASSPRQEYAEQYF

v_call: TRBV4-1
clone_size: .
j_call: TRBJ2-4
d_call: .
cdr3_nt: TGCGCCAGCAGCCAACTGGGGGCGCTGGGCAAAAACATTCAGTACTTC
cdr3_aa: CASSQLGALGKNIQYF

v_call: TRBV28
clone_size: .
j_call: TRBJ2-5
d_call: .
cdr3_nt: TGTGCCAGCAGTTTAGGTGGCGGGGTGGAGACCCAGTACTTC
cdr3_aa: CASSLGGGVETQYF

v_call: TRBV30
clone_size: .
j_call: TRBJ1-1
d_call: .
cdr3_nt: TGTGCCTGGAGTGCCCAGGGAAGCACTGAAGCTTTCTTT
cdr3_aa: CAWSAQGSTEAFF

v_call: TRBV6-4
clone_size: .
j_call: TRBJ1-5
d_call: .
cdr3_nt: TGTGCCAGCAGTGCGGGGGAAAATCAGCCCCAGCATTTT
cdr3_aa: CASSAGENQPQHF

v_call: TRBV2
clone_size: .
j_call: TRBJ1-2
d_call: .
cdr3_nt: TGTGCCAGCTCCCCGGGAAACTATGGCTACACCTTC
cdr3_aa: CASSPGNYGYTF

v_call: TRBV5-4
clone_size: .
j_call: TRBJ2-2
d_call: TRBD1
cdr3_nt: TGTGCCAGCAGCCTGAGACAGGGGGGAAACACCGGGGAGCTGTTTTTT
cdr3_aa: CASSLRQGGNTGELFF